This is a list of T cell receptor beta chains from one sample in a study of cytomegalovirus exposure and HLA in healthy donors. TCRdb keeps only in-frame clones here, not all; method: immunoSEQ multiplex PCR. The table includes 150,000 to 200,000 clones, roughly 90% detected once. Sequenced sample: PBMCs. These receptors were taken from a woman between 18 and 30 years old in good health and CMV-seropositive. Both conserved end residues are part of each CDR3. D genes are given only for firm matches. Size is omitted from some rows. Given values are once, few, many or a class for expanded clones.

D gene: TRBD2
CDR3 length: 15
J gene: TRBJ2-5
V gene: TRBV7-2
clone size: -
CDR3 protein: CASSLGLAGGETQYF
CDR3 DNA: TGTGCCAGCAGCCTCGGACTAGCGGGAGGAGAGACCCAGTACTTC

D gene: TRBD1
CDR3 length: 19
J gene: TRBJ2-7
V gene: TRBV7-6
clone size: -
CDR3 protein: CASSLALSQGPVSSYEQYF
CDR3 DNA: TGTGCCAGCAGCTTAGCGTTATCACAGGGGCCAGTGAGTTCCTACGAGCAGTACTTC

D gene: -
CDR3 length: 13
J gene: TRBJ1-5
V gene: TRBV2
clone size: -
CDR3 protein: CASRRSTVQPQHF
CDR3 DNA: TGTGCCAGCAGACGTTCGACAGTACAGCCCCAGCATTTT

D gene: -
CDR3 length: 14
J gene: TRBJ1-4
V gene: TRBV6-1
clone size: once
CDR3 protein: CASSDYSRNEKLFF
CDR3 DNA: TGTGCCAGCAGTGACTACAGTCGAAATGAAAAACTGTTTTTT

D gene: -
CDR3 length: 14
J gene: TRBJ2-1
V gene: TRBV5-1
clone size: once
CDR3 protein: CASSLEDSNHEQFF
CDR3 DNA: TGCGCCAGCAGCTTGGAGGACAGTAACCATGAGCAGTTCTTC

D gene: TRBD1
CDR3 length: 14
J gene: TRBJ1-5
V gene: TRBV2
clone size: -
CDR3 protein: CASSGDRGDQPQHF
CDR3 DNA: TGTGCCAGCAGTGGAGACAGGGGGGATCAGCCCCAGCATTTT

D gene: -
CDR3 length: 15
J gene: TRBJ2-5
V gene: TRBV28
clone size: -
CDR3 protein: CASSDESEVVETQYF
CDR3 DNA: TGTGCCAGCAGCGATGAGTCGGAGGTGGTGGAGACCCAGTACTTC

D gene: TRBD2
CDR3 length: 16
J gene: TRBJ2-3
V gene: TRBV4-3
clone size: -
CDR3 protein: CASSQEAAGDADTQYF
CDR3 DNA: TGCGCCAGCAGCCAAGAGGCAGCGGGAGACGCAGATACGCAGTATTTT

D gene: -
CDR3 length: 13
J gene: TRBJ2-3
V gene: TRBV27
clone size: -
CDR3 protein: CASSLSTVDTQYF
CDR3 DNA: TGTGCCAGCAGTTTATCTACGGTCGATACGCAGTATTTT

D gene: TRBD1
CDR3 length: 15
J gene: TRBJ2-7
V gene: TRBV11-2
clone size: -
CDR3 protein: CASSKRQGAVFEQYF
CDR3 DNA: TGTGCCAGCAGCAAGCGACAGGGGGCAGTTTTCGAGCAGTACTTC

D gene: -
CDR3 length: 17
J gene: TRBJ1-1
V gene: TRBV28
clone size: -
CDR3 protein: CASSSPGGKVSNTEAFF
CDR3 DNA: TGTGCCAGCAGTTCGCCCGGGGGGAAGGTATCGAACACTGAAGCTTTCTTT

D gene: TRBD2
CDR3 length: 16
J gene: TRBJ2-7
V gene: TRBV19
clone size: -
CDR3 protein: CASSMAGTSGSWEQYF
CDR3 DNA: TGTGCCAGTAGTATGGCCGGGACTAGCGGGAGTTGGGAGCAGTACTTC

D gene: -
CDR3 length: 15
J gene: TRBJ2-1
V gene: TRBV9
clone size: -
CDR3 protein: CASSVQGPSYNEQFF
CDR3 DNA: TGTGCCAGCAGCGTCCAGGGCCCCTCCTACAATGAGCAGTTCTTC

D gene: -
CDR3 length: 14
J gene: TRBJ2-6
V gene: TRBV2
clone size: -
CDR3 protein: CASSAGTGANVLTF
CDR3 DNA: TGTGCCAGCAGTGCAGGGACAGGGGCCAACGTCCTGACTTTC

D gene: -
CDR3 length: 13
J gene: TRBJ1-1
V gene: TRBV11-2
clone size: -
CDR3 protein: CASSATGNTEAFF
CDR3 DNA: TGTGCCAGCAGCGCTACAGGGAACACTGAAGCTTTCTTT

D gene: TRBD2
CDR3 length: 15
J gene: TRBJ2-2
V gene: TRBV11-2
clone size: once
CDR3 protein: CASSPSGGFTGELFF
CDR3 DNA: TGTGCCAGCAGCCCTAGCGGGGGCTTCACCGGGGAGCTGTTTTTT

D gene: TRBD1
CDR3 length: 14
J gene: TRBJ2-3
V gene: TRBV9
clone size: -
CDR3 protein: CASSVEGAGGTQYF
CDR3 DNA: TGTGCCAGCAGCGTAGAGGGTGCAGGGGGTACGCAGTATTTT

D gene: -
CDR3 length: 14
J gene: TRBJ1-1
V gene: TRBV28
clone size: -
CDR3 protein: CASVTRGGSTEAFF
CDR3 DNA: TGTGCCAGCGTCACCCGCGGGGGAAGCACTGAAGCTTTCTTT

D gene: -
CDR3 length: 15
J gene: TRBJ1-3
V gene: TRBV4-1
clone size: few
CDR3 protein: CASSQDQGSGNTIYF
CDR3 DNA: TGCGCCAGCAGCCAAGATCAGGGCTCTGGAAACACCATATATTTT

D gene: -
CDR3 length: 13
J gene: TRBJ2-1
V gene: TRBV10-3
clone size: -
CDR3 protein: CAISEGGADEQFF
CDR3 DNA: TGTGCCATCAGTGAGGGGGGGGCGGATGAGCAGTTCTTC

D gene: TRBD2
CDR3 length: 12
J gene: TRBJ2-7
V gene: TRBV6-6
clone size: -
CDR3 protein: CASSSGFYEQYF
CDR3 DNA: TGTGCCAGCTCTAGCGGGTTCTACGAGCAGTACTTC

D gene: TRBD2
CDR3 length: 16
J gene: TRBJ2-1
V gene: TRBV7-2
clone size: -
CDR3 protein: CASRISRGRAYNEQFF
CDR3 DNA: TGTGCCAGCAGGATCTCGCGGGGGAGGGCCTACAATGAGCAGTTCTTC

D gene: -
CDR3 length: 15
J gene: TRBJ1-5
V gene: TRBV19
clone size: -
CDR3 protein: CASKTGRSGNQPQHF
CDR3 DNA: TGTGCCAGTAAGACAGGCCGGTCGGGCAATCAGCCCCAGCATTTT

D gene: -
CDR3 length: 11
J gene: TRBJ1-1
V gene: TRBV30
clone size: -
CDR3 protein: CAWRVATEAFF
CDR3 DNA: TGTGCCTGGAGAGTAGCAACTGAAGCTTTCTTT

D gene: -
CDR3 length: 14
J gene: TRBJ2-7
V gene: TRBV5-6
clone size: -
CDR3 protein: CASSSPGLTYEQYF
CDR3 DNA: TGTGCCAGCAGCTCACCGGGACTCACCTACGAGCAGTACTTC

D gene: -
CDR3 length: 15
J gene: TRBJ1-4
V gene: TRBV5-1
clone size: -
CDR3 protein: CASSQTGLGEEKLFF
CDR3 DNA: TGCGCCAGCAGCCAGACAGGACTAGGAGAGGAAAAACTGTTTTTT

D gene: -
CDR3 length: 11
J gene: TRBJ2-7
V gene: TRBV20-1
clone size: -
CDR3 protein: CSARQGYEQYF
CDR3 DNA: TGCAGTGCTAGACAGGGTTACGAGCAGTACTTC

D gene: TRBD1
CDR3 length: 15
J gene: TRBJ1-2
V gene: TRBV5-1
clone size: -
CDR3 protein: CASSFGGGYLYGYTF
CDR3 DNA: TGCGCCAGCAGCTTTGGAGGGGGCTATTTGTATGGCTACACCTTC

D gene: -
CDR3 length: 13
J gene: TRBJ2-7
V gene: TRBV28
clone size: -
CDR3 protein: CASTIRDSYEQYF
CDR3 DNA: TGTGCCAGTACGATACGGGATTCCTACGAGCAGTACTTC

D gene: TRBD2
CDR3 length: 15
J gene: TRBJ2-1
V gene: TRBV5-1
clone size: -
CDR3 protein: CASSLVAGVFAEQFF
CDR3 DNA: TGCGCCAGCAGCTTGGTAGCGGGAGTTTTTGCTGAGCAGTTCTTC

D gene: -
CDR3 length: 14
J gene: TRBJ1-1
V gene: TRBV29-1
clone size: -
CDR3 protein: CSVEVWTENTEAFF
CDR3 DNA: TGCAGCGTTGAGGTCTGGACAGAGAACACTGAAGCTTTCTTT

D gene: TRBD2
CDR3 length: 15
J gene: TRBJ2-7
V gene: TRBV7-9
clone size: -
CDR3 protein: CASSRGTSGPYEQYF
CDR3 DNA: TGTGCCAGCAGCCGAGGGACTAGCGGACCCTACGAGCAGTACTTC

D gene: TRBD2
CDR3 length: 17
J gene: TRBJ2-2
V gene: TRBV11-2
clone size: -
CDR3 protein: CASSLVVLAGATGELFF
CDR3 DNA: TGTGCCAGCAGCTTAGTTGTCCTAGCGGGAGCCACCGGGGAGCTGTTTTTT

D gene: TRBD2
CDR3 length: 15
J gene: TRBJ2-1
V gene: TRBV28
clone size: -
CDR3 protein: CASSFGLAGGNEQFF
CDR3 DNA: TGTGCCAGCAGTTTCGGACTAGCGGGTGGCAATGAGCAGTTCTTC

D gene: -
CDR3 length: 12
J gene: TRBJ2-6
V gene: TRBV19
clone size: few
CDR3 protein: CASSLGANVLTF
CDR3 DNA: TGTGCCAGTAGTCTGGGGGCCAACGTCCTGACTTTC